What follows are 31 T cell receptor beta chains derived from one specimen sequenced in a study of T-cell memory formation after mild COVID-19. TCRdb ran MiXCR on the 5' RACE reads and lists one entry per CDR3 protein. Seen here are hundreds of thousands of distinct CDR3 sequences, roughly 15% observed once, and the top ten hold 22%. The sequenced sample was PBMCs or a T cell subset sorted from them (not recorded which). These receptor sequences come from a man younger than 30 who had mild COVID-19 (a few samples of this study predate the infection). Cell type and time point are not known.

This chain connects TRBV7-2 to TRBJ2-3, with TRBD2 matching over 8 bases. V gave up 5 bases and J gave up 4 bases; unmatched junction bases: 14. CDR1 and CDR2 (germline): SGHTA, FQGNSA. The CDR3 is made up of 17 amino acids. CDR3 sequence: CASSPRVGGGNADTQYF. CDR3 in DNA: TGTGCCAGCAGCCCAAGGGTGGGCGGGGGGAATGCAGATACGCAGTATTTT.

CDR3 protein: CASSPGKLGYSNQPQHF. The CDR3 region has the DNA TGCGCCAGCAGCCCTGGGAAACTTGGGTATAGCAATCAGCCCCAGCATTTT. The chain links TRBV5-1 to TRBJ1-5; D remains ambiguous. CDR1 is SGHRS, CDR2 YFSETQ, per germline. This CDR3 has 17 amino acids. V was pared by 4 bases and J by 0 bases, with 17 bases between.

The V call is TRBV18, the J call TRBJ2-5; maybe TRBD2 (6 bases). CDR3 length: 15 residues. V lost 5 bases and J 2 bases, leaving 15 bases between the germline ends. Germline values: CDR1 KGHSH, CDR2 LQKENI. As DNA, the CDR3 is TGTGCCAGCTCAGCCCAGGGTGGGACTCAAGAGACCCAGTACTTC. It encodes CASSAQGGTQETQYF.

CDR3 coding DNA: TGTGCCAGCAGCCTTCGTGGAGTCGGAGAGACCCAGTACTTC. Translating it yields CASSLRGVGETQYF. The chain combines TRBV12-3 or TRBV12-4 with TRBJ2-5; D remains unclear. The V and J ends lost 6 bases and 4 bases respectively, with 15 bases between them. The CDR3 has 14 residues.

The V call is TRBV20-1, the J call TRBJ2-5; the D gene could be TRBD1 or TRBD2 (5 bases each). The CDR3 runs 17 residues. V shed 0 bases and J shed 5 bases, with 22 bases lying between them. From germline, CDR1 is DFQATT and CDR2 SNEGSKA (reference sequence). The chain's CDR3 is CSARDVKGSGVSETQYF. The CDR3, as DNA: TGCAGTGCTAGAGATGTAAAGGGGAGCGGCGTATCTGAGACCCAGTACTTC.

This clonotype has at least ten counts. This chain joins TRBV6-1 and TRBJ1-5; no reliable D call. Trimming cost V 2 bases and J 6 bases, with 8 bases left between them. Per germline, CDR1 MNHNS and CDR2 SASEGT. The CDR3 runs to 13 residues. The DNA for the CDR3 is TGTGCCAGCAGTGAAATTTTGAGTCAGCCCCAGCATTTT. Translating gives CASSEILSQPQHF.

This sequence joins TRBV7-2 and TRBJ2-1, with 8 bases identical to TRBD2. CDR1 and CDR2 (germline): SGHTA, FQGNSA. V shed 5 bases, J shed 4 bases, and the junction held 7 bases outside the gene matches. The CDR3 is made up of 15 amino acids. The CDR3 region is CASSLDSGVYNEQFF. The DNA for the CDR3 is TGTGCCAGCAGCCTAGATAGCGGGGTTTACAATGAGCAGTTCTTC.

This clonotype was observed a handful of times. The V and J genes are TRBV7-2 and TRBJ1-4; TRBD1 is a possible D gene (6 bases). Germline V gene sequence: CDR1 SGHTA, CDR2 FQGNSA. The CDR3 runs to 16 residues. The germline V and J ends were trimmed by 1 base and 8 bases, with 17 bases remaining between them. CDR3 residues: CASSLGGGRGGEKLFF. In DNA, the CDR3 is TGTGCCAGCAGCTTAGGTGGGGGCAGGGGTGGGGAAAAACTGTTTTTT.

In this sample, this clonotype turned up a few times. DNA for the CDR3: TGTGCCAGCAGTTTAAGGGGTGGTGGCCCTGAAGCTTTCTTT. It specifies CASSLRGGGPEAFF. The rearrangement uses TRBV12-3 or TRBV12-4 and TRBJ1-1, with D possibly being TRBD1 (5 bases). Trimming shortened V by 2 bases and J by 6 bases, and 13 bases separated the two germline ends. The CDR3 is 14 residues long.

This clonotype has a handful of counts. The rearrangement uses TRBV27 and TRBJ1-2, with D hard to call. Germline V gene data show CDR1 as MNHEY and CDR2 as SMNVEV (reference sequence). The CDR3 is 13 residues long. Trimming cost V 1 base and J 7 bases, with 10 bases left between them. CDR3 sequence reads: CASSLLPITGYTF. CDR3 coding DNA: TGTGCCAGCAGTTTATTACCTATTACTGGCTACACCTTC.

CDR3 bases: TGCGCCAGCAGCCAAGATGGAGGGGGGACCGGGGAGCTGTTTTTT. Its protein is CASSQDGGGTGELFF. V and J are TRBV4-3 and TRBJ2-2; D may match TRBD1 or TRBD2 (6 bases each). This CDR3 spans 15 amino acids. V was shortened by 0 bases and J by 5 bases, with 10 bases between the two germline ends. CDR1 is LGHNA and CDR2 is YSLEER in the germline V gene.

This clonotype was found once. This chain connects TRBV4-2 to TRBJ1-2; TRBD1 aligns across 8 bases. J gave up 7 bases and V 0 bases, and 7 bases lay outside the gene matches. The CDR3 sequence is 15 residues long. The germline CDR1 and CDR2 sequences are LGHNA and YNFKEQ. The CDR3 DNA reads TGTGCCAGCAGCCAAGAAAACCCAGGGGGCCTTGGCTACACCTTC. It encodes CASSQENPGGLGYTF.

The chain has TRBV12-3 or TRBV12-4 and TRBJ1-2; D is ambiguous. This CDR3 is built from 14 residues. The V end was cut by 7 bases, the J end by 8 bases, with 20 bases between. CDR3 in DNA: TGTGCCAGCACGATTCCAAAAACGGAACAGGGCTACACCTTC. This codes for CASTIPKTEQGYTF.

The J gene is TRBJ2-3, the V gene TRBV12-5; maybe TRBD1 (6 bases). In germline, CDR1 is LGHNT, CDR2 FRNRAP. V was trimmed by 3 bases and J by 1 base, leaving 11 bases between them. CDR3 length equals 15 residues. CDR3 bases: TGTGCTAGTGGTTTTAACTCAGGGGGCACAGATACGCAGTATTTT. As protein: CASGFNSGGTDTQYF. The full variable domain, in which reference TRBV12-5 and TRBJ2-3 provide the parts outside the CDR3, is DARVTQTPRHKVTEMGQEVTMRCQPILGHNTVFWYRQTMMQGLELLAYFRNRAPLDDSGMPKDRFSAEMPDATLATLKIQPSEPRDSAVYFCASGFNSGGTDTQYFGPGTRLTVL.

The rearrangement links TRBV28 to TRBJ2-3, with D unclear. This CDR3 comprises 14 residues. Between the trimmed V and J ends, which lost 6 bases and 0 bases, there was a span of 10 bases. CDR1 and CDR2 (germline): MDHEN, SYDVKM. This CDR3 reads CASSPAWSTDTQYF. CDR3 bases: TGTGCCAGCAGCCCTGCCTGGAGCACAGATACGCAGTATTTT.

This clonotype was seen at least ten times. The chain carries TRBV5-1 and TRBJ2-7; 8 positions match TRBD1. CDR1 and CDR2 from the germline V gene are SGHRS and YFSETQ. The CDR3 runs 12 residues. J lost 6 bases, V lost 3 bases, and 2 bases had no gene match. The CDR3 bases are TGCGCCAGCAGCTCAGGGGGCCGCGAGCAGTACTTC. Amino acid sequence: CASSSGGREQYF.

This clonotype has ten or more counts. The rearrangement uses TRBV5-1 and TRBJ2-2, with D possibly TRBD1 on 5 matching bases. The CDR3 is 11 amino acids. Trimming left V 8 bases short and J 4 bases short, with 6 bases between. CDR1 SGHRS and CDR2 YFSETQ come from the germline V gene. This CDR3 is CASQGTGELFF. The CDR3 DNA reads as TGCGCCAGTCAGGGCACCGGGGAGCTGTTTTTT.

CDR3 loop: CSALGQGGRTEAFF. CDR3 DNA: TGCAGTGCTCTCGGACAGGGAGGTAGGACTGAAGCTTTCTTT. The chain recombines TRBV20-1 with TRBJ1-1, with TRBD1 matching 8 bases. This CDR3 contains 14 residues. Per germline, CDR1 DFQATT and CDR2 SNEGSKA (reference sequence). V shed 5 bases and J 5 bases; nucleotides not matched to a gene: 10.

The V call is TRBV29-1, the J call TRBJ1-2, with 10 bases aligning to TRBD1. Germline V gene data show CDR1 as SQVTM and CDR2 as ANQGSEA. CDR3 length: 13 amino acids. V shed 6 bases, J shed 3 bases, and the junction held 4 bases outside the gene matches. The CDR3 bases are TGCAGCGTCTCGGACAGGGGGGACTATGGCTACACCTTC. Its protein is CSVSDRGDYGYTF.

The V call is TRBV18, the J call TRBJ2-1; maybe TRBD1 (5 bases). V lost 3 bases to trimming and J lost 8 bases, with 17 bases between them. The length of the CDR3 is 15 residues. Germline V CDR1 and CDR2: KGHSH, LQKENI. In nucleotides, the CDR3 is TGTGCCAGCTCACCTGAGCAGGGTGGGATGGATGAGCAGTTCTTC. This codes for CASSPEQGGMDEQFF.

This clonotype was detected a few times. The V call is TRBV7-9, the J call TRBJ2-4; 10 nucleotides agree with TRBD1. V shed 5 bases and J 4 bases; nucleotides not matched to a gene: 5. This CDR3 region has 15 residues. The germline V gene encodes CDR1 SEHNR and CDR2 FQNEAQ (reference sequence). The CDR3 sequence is CASSPTGGAKNIQYF. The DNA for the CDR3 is TGTGCCAGCAGCCCGACAGGGGGCGCGAAAAACATTCAGTACTTC.

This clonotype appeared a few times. The DNA for the CDR3 is TGTGCCAGCTCTCGGCCGTCCGCCAATGAGCAGTTCTTC. Translating gives CASSRPSANEQFF. The V gene is TRBV12-3 or TRBV12-4, the J gene TRBJ2-1; D is unresolved. The ends were cut back, 8 bases at V and 6 bases at J, with 14 bases in the middle. CDR3 size: 13 residues.

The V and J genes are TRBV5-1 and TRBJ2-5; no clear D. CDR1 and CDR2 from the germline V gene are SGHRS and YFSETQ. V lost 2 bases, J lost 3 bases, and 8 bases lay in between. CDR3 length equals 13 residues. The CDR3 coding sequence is TGCGCCAGCAGCTTTTCCTACGAAGAGACCCAGTACTTC. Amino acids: CASSFSYEETQYF.

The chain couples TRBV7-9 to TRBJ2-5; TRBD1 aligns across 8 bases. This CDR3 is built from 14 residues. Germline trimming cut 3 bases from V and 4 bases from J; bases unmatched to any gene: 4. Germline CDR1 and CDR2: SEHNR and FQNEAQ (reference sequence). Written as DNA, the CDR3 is TGTGCCAGCAGCTTGGGACAGGCAGTAGAGACCCAGTACTTC. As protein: CASSLGQAVETQYF.

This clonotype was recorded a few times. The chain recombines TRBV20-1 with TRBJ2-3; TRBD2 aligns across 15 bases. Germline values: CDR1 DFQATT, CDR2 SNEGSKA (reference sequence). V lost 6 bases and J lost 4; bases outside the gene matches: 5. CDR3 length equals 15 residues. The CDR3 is CSADGLAGGPDTQYF. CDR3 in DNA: TGCAGTGCGGATGGACTAGCGGGGGGGCCAGATACGCAGTATTTT.

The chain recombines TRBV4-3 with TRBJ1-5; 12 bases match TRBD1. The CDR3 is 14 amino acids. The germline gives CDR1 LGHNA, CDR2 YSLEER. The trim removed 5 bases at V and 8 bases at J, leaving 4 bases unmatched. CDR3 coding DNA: TGCGCCAGCAGCTACGGGACAGGGGGCGAGCCCCAGCATTTT. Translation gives CASSYGTGGEPQHF.

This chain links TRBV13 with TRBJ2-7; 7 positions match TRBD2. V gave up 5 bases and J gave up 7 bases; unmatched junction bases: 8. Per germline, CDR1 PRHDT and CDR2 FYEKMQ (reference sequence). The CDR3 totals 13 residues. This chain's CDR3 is CASSERLAGEQYF. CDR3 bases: TGTGCCAGCAGCGAAAGACTAGCTGGGGAGCAGTACTTC.

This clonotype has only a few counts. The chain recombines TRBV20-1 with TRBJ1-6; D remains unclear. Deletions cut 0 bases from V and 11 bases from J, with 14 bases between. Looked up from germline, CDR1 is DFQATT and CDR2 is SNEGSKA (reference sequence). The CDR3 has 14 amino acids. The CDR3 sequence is CSARELVEATPLHF. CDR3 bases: TGCAGTGCTAGAGAACTCGTAGAGGCAACACCCCTCCACTTT.

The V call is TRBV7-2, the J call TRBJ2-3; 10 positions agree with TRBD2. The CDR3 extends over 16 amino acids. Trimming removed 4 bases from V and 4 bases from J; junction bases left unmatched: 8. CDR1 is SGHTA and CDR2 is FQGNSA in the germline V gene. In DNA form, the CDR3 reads TGTGCCAGCAGCTCGACCGGGACTAGCGAGTCAGATACGCAGTATTTT. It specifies CASSSTGTSESDTQYF.

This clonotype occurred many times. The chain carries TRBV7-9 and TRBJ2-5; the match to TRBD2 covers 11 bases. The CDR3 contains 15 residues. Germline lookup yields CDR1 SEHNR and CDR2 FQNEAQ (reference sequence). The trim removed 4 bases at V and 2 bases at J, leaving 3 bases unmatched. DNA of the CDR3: TGTGCCAGCAGCTCGACTAGCGGGGCGCAAGAGACCCAGTACTTC. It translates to CASSSTSGAQETQYF.

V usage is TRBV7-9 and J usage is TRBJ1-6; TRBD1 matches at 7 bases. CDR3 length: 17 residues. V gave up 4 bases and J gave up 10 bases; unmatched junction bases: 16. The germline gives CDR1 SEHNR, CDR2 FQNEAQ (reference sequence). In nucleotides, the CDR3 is TGTGCCAGCAGCTCCACCCGACAGGGCATGAGGGGATCACCCCTCCACTTT. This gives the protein CASSSTRQGMRGSPLHF.